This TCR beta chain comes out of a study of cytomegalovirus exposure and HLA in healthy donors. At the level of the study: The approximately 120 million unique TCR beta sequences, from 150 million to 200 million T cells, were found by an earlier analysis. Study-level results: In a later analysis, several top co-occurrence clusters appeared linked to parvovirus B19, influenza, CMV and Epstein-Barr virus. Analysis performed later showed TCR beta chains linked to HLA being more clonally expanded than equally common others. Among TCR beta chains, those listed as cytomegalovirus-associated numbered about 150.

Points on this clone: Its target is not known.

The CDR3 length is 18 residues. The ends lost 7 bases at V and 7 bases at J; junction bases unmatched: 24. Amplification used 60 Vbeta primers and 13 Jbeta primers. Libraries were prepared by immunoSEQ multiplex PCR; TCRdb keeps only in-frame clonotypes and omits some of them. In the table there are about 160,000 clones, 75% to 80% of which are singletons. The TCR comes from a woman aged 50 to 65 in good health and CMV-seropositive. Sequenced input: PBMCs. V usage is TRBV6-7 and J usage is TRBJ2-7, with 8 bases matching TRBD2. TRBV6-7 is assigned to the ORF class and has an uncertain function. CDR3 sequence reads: CASTQKGKLAACLVEQYF. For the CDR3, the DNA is TGTGCCAGCACCCAAAAAGGGAAACTAGCGGCGTGCCTAGTAGAGCAGTACTTC.